These 11 T cell receptor beta chains were all obtained from the same sample, sequenced in a study of OX40 agonist ivuxolimab in advanced cancers. This table comes from immunoSEQ multiplex PCR, and its TCRdb copy is limited to in-frame clones, with some not included. The data show tens of thousands of clones, more than 80% seen once. This sample comprised CD4+ or CD8+ T cells sorted from blood, obtained in a trial of the OX40 agonist ivuxolimab. The receptors were gathered from an adult with an advanced solid tumor such as melanoma, head and neck, liver or kidney cancer.

CDR3 DNA: TGTGCCAGTACCTCCGGGGCGCGTGGAAACACCATATATTTT. Its protein is CASTSGARGNTIYF. The rearrangement joins TRBV19 to TRBJ1-3; a weak D match, TRBD1 (5 bases). This CDR3 spans 14 amino acids. CDR1 is LNHDA, CDR2 SQIVND, per germline (reference sequence). V lost 7 bases and J 3 bases, leaving 13 bases between the germline ends.

The rearrangement joins TRBV6-5 to TRBJ2-1; unclear D gene. Germline V gives CDR1 MNHEY, CDR2 SVGAGI. The CDR3 has 15 residues. V gave up 4 bases and J gave up 0 bases, with 10 bases separating them. The CDR3 DNA follows: TGTGCCAGCAGTTCCTCAGCTAGCTCCTACAATGAGCAGTTCTTC. This gives the protein CASSSSASSYNEQFF.

The chain employs TRBV29-1 and TRBJ1-1; 9 nucleotides align to TRBD1. The germline gives CDR1 SQVTM, CDR2 ANQGSEA. CDR3 size: 14 residues. Trimming at V came to 4 bases and at J to 4 bases, leaving 7 bases not matched to a gene. The CDR3 reads CSVGRDREATEAFF. The CDR3 coding sequence is TGCAGCGTTGGAAGGGACAGGGAGGCCACTGAAGCTTTCTTT.

This clone was counted only a few times. This chain links TRBV6-6 with TRBJ2-1; D gene unclear. V was pared by 0 bases and J by 10 bases, with 7 bases between. CDR1 is MNHNY, CDR2 SVGAGI, per germline (reference sequence). The CDR3 extends over 12 amino acids. The CDR3 region has the DNA TGTGCCAGCAGTTACTCGTTTAGGGAGCAGTTCTTC. Protein: CASSYSFREQFF.

The V gene is TRBV6-1, the J gene TRBJ2-7, with D maybe TRBD1 (5 bases). The CDR3 extends over 15 amino acids. Between the trimmed V and J ends, which lost 1 base and 1 base, there was a span of 11 bases. Germline loops: CDR1 MNHNS, CDR2 SASEGT. CDR3 DNA sequence: TGTGCCAGCAGTGAAGGGCCAGGGCTATCCTACGAGCAGTACTTC. This gives the protein CASSEGPGLSYEQYF.

The chain couples TRBV4-2 to TRBJ2-5, with 11 nucleotides matching TRBD2. V dropped 2 bases and J dropped 4; count of bases not matched to a gene: 9. The CDR3 contains 17 residues. Germline V gene lookup returns CDR1 LGHNA and CDR2 YNFKEQ. This chain's CDR3 is CASSQLSLAGVGETQYF. The CDR3 DNA reads TGTGCCAGCAGCCAACTATCACTAGCGGGAGTCGGAGAGACCCAGTACTTC.

The chain has TRBV5-5 and TRBJ2-7; D is uncertain. There are 13 residues in the CDR3. From germline, CDR1 is SGHKS and CDR2 YYEKEE (reference sequence). With 4 bases removed from V and 5 bases from J, the gap between germline ends came to 13 bases. The chain's CDR3 is CASSQLVVNEQYF. In DNA, the CDR3 is TGTGCCAGCAGCCAGTTAGTGGTCAACGAGCAGTACTTC.

The chain has TRBV6-8 and TRBJ1-2; no firm D call. V was cut by 3 bases and J by 0 bases, with 11 bases left in between. Germline V gene lookup returns CDR1 MNHGY and CDR2 SAAAGT. This CDR3 region has 15 residues. The CDR3 loop is CASSYSTEPNYGYTF. CDR3 bases: TGTGCCAGCAGTTATAGCACCGAACCTAACTATGGCTACACCTTC.

This chain uses TRBV18 with TRBJ2-7; the match to TRBD2 covers 13 bases. The CDR3 covers 15 residues. V dropped 3 bases and J dropped 8; count of bases not matched to a gene: 7. From germline, CDR1 is KGHSH and CDR2 LQKENI. CDR3 sequence: CASSPAGTSGTQQYF. The DNA for the CDR3 is TGTGCCAGCTCACCCGCCGGGACTAGCGGGACGCAGCAGTACTTC.

CDR3 nucleotides: TGTGCCAGCAGACTCGGGGGGGAAAAACTGTTTTTT. Translated: CASRLGGEKLFF. The chain is built from TRBV6-6 and TRBJ1-4; TRBD1 might be the D (5 bases). The V end was cut by 6 bases, the J end by 8 bases, with 10 bases between. CDR3 length equals 12 residues. Germline CDR1 MNHNY, CDR2 SVGAGI (reference sequence).

The chain combines TRBV18 with TRBJ2-1; 11 bases align to TRBD1. The V gene's germline CDR1 is KGHSH and CDR2 LQKENI. This CDR3 contains 16 residues. Trimming cost V 2 bases and J 3 bases; bases outside gene matches: 3. DNA for the CDR3: TGTGCCAGCTCACCAAGGGACAGGGGGATCTACAATGAGCAGTTCTTC. Translating gives CASSPRDRGIYNEQFF.